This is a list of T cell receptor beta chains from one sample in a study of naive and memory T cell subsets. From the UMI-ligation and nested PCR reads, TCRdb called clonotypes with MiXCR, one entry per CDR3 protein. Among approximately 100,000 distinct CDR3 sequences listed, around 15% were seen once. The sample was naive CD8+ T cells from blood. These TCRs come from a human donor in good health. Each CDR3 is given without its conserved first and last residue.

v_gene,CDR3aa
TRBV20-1,SAREYPLPRTSNEETQY
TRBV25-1,ASSEYTRSTEAF
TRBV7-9,ASSLSPRSTEAF
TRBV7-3,ASGAWMNTEAF
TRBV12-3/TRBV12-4,ASSLVMTGGEQF
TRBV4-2,ASSQDYPGGYQETQY
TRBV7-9,ASSFPGANNEQF
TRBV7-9,ASSPGPGQGGQPQH
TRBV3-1,ASSPGLAGGNTDTQY
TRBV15,ATSREFYSPLH
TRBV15,ATGGGGGDTEAF
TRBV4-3,ASSQETGSTYEQY
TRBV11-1,ASTRGQNGYT
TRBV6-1,ASSEGSAWGGRRSYEQY
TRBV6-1,ASSDWTSGVFPGAGELF
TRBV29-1,SVEGSPGGTGELF
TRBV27,ASSSTHRADTQY
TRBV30,AWRGSAYEQY
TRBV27,ASSSTGGFEAF
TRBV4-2,ASSQALAGVYEQY
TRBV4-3,ASSPAWTKADSNEQF
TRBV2,ASSETDQYSNQPQH
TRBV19,ASSIWGQTSEQY
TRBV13,ASSLNGRQETQY
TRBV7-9,ASSWAGTANTGELF
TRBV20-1,SARGLAGGVGANVLT
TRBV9,ASSPEDINTEAF
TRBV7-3,ASSTDSPSSGANVLT
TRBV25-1,ASSQRQGTYEQY
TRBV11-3,ASSLPNNEKLF
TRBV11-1,ASSSFRDSQETQY
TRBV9,ASSPWTVHEQF
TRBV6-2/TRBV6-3,ASSYLGLEQY
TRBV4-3,ASSQDRTAGNTGELF
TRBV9,AANQLGTPGNEQY
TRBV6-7,ASSYPTGPFCEQY
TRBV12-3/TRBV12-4,ASGGGISTDTQY
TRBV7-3,ASSNFRDTQY
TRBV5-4,ASRGTAYGYT
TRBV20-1,SARILLAGRSNTIY
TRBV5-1,ASSFTGLNNEQF
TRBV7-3,ASSLSAGGEETQY
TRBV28,ASSLMNTGELF
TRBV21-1,ASSKVFRRTRRVNEQF
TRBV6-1,ASSGSPGGDEQF
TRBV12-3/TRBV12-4,ASSLGRPNTEAF
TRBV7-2,ASLLVGGAYNEQF
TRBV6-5,ASSYARGGYNEQF
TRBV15,ATTPLGSGSGNEQF
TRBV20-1,SAASSASGGNNEQF
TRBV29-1,SVRGTQPQH
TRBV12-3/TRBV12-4,ASSFFVAGVPDTQY
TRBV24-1,ATRRTGEDTEAF
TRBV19,ASSHWGQQETQY
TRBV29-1,SVLQGHGPYEQY